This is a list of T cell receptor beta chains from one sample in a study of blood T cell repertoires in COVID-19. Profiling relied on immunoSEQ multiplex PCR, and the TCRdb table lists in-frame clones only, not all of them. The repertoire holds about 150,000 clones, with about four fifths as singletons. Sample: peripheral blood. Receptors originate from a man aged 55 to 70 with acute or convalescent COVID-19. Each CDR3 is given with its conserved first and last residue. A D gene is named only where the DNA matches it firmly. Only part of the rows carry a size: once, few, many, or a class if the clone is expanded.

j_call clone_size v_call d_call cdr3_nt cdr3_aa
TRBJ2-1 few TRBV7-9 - TGTGCCAGCAGCGGATTGAGCGGGTTTAATGAGCAGTTCTTC CASSGLSGFNEQFF
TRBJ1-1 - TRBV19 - TGTGCCAGTATCCGAGGGGGGAACACTGAAGCTTTCTTT CASIRGGNTEAFF
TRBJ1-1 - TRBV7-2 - TGTGCCAGCAGCCTCTCCAGCGGCGCGGGGACTGAAGCTTTCTTT CASSLSSGAGTEAFF
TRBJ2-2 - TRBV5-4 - TGTGCCAGCAGCTTGGGGGTCAGGGGTACCGGGGAGCTGTTTTTT CASSLGVRGTGELFF
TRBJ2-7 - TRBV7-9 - TGTGCCAGCAGCAGGACACAAGGCTACGAGCAGTACTTC CASSRTQGYEQYF
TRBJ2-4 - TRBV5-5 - TGTGCCAGCAGCTTACGGACAGACGGACTAGCCAAAAACATTCAGTACTTC CASSLRTDGLAKNIQYF
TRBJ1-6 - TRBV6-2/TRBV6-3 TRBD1 TGTGCCAGCAGTTACTTCTCCGGGACAGGAGATACCTCACCCCTCCACTTT CASSYFSGTGDTSPLHF
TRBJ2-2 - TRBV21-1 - TGTGCCAGCACCAATCAGGGAGGTACCGGGGAGCTGTTTTTT CASTNQGGTGELFF
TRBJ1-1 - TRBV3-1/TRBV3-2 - TGTGCCAGCAGCCCCCGGCGGGCAAGATTGAACACTGAAGCTTTCTTT CASSPRRARLNTEAFF
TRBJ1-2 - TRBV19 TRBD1 TGTGCCAGTAGTACCTCGACAGGGGGGTCCTATGGCTACACCTTC CASSTSTGGSYGYTF
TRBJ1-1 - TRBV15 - TGTGCCACCAGCAGAGAGGGACAGAACACTGAAGCTTTCTTT CATSREGQNTEAFF
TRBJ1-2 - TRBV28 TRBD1 TGTGCCAGCAGTTTCTCGGGACAGGGAGCGTATGGCTACACCTTC CASSFSGQGAYGYTF
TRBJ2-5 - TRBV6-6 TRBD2 TGTGCCAGCAGTTACCCGACTAGCGGGGGGGTTGAGACCCAGTACTTC CASSYPTSGGVETQYF
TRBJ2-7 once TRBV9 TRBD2 TGTGCCAGCAGCCCCCAGGGACTAGCGTACGAGCAGTACTTC CASSPQGLAYEQYF
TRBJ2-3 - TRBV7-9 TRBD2 TGTGCCAGCAGCTTTGGTAGCGGGGGCCCGGGGCAGTATTTT CASSFGSGGPGQYF
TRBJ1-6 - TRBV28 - TGTGCCAGCAGTAGTATCGGGGGGGAGCGCAATTCACCCCTCCACTTT CASSSIGGERNSPLHF
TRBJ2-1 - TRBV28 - TGTGCCAGCAGTCTGGGCATAGGCCAGTTCTTC CASSLGIGQFF
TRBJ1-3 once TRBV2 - TGTGCCAGCAGTGATTCCGGGAGCTCTGGAAACACCATATATTTT CASSDSGSSGNTIYF
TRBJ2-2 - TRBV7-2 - TGTGCCAGTCTGGCGGGACTGGCGGTCGGGGAGCTGTTTTTT CASLAGLAVGELFF
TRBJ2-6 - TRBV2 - TGTGCCAGCAGCCGAACAGCTGGGGCCAACGTCCTGACTTTC CASSRTAGANVLTF
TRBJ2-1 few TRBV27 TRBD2 TGTGCCAGCAGTTTTCAGACTAGCGTGTACAATGAGCAGTTCTTC CASSFQTSVYNEQFF
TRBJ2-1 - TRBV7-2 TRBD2 TGTGCCAGCAGCCAAAATCCCGGGACTAGCGGGCATAATGAGCAGTTCTTC CASSQNPGTSGHNEQFF
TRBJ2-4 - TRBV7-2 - TGTGCCAGCAGCTTAGAATTGTGGCCGCAGTACTTC CASSLELWPQYF
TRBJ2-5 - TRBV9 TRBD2 TGTGCCAGCAGCCAGACGGGGAGGGAAGAGACCCAGTACTTC CASSQTGREETQYF
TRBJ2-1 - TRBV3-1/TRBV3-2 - TGTGCCAGCAGCCAAGATTCCCCTAATGAGCAGTTCTTC CASSQDSPNEQFF
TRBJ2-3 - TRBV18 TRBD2 TGTGCCAGCTCACCCGGGACTAGCGGGAGGGCGAGAGATACGCAGTATTTT CASSPGTSGRARDTQYF